This TCR beta chain was observed in a study of PD-L1 blockade in urothelial cancer. Between 1 and 8 samples per patient were obtained, pretreatment and on-treatment. This clone was observed a handful of times. Clones were sequenced by immunoSEQ multiplex PCR, and TCRdb holds only the in-frame ones, with some missing. The top ten clones hold about 2.4% of a sample with around 100,000 clones, approximately 85% of them seen once. Germline-derived CDR1 and CDR2 are MNHNS and SASEGT. V shed 5 bases and J shed 11 bases, with 12 bases lying between them. The length of the CDR3 is 11 residues. The V call is TRBV6-1, the J call TRBJ1-1; D gene ambiguous. Specimen: PBMCs, collected around atezolizumab (anti-PD-L1) treatment. This TCR was recovered from a man in his fifties or sixties with urothelial cancer. CDR3 nucleotides: TGTGCCAGCAGTATGATGGTGGAGGCTTTCTTT. Protein sequence: CASSMMVEAFF.